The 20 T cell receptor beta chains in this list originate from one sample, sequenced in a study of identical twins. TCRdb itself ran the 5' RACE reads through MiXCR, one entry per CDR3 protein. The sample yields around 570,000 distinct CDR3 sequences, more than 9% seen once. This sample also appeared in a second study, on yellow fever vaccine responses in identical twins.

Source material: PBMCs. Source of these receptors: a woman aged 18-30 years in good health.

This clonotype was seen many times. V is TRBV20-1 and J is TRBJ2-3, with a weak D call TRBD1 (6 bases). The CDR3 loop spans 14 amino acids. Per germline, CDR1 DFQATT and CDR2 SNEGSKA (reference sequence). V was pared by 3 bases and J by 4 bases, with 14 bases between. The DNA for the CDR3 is TGCAGTGCTAGCTTGACAGGAAGGGCAGATACGCAGTATTTT. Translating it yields CSASLTGRADTQYF.

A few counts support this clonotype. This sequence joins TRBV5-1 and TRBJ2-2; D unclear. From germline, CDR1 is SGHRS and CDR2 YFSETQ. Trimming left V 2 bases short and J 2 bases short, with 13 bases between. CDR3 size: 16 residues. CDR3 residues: CASSLSHSLNTGELFF. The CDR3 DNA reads TGCGCCAGCAGCTTAAGTCACAGCTTAAACACCGGGGAGCTGTTTTTT.

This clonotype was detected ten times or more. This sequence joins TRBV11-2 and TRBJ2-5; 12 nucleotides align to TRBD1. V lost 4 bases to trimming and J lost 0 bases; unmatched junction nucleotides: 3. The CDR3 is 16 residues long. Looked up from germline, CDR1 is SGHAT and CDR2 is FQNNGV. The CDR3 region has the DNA TGTGCCAGCAGCTGGGACAGGGGGCAGTACCAAGAGACCCAGTACTTC. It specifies CASSWDRGQYQETQYF.

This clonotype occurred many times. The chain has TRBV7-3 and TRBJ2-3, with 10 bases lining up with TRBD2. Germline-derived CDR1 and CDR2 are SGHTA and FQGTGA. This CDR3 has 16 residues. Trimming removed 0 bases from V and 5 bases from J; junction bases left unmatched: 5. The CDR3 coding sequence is TGTGCCAGCAGCTTAACCAGCGGGGGGGCCGTAGATACGCAGTATTTT. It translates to CASSLTSGGAVDTQYF.

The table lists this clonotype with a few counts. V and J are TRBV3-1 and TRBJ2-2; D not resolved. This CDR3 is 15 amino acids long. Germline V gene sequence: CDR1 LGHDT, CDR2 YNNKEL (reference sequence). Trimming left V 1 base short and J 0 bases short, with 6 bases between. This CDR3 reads CASSQVRPNTGELFF. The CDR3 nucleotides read TGTGCCAGCAGCCAAGTACGCCCGAACACCGGGGAGCTGTTTTTT.

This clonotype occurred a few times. The CDR3 sequence: CASVLQGLSTDTQYF. The CDR3 nucleotides are TGTGCCAGCGTATTACAGGGACTGTCCACAGATACGCAGTATTTT. This chain links TRBV2 with TRBJ2-3; D is possibly TRBD1 or TRBD2 (6 bases each). With 8 bases removed from V and 2 bases from J, the gap between germline ends came to 17 bases. This CDR3 contains 15 residues. The germline V gene encodes CDR1 SNHLY and CDR2 FYNNEI.

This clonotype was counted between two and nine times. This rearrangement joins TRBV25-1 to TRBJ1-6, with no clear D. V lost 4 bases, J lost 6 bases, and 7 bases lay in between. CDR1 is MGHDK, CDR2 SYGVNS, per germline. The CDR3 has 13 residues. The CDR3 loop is CASSGLINSPLHF. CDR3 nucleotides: TGTGCCAGCAGTGGACTGATTAATTCACCCCTCCACTTT.

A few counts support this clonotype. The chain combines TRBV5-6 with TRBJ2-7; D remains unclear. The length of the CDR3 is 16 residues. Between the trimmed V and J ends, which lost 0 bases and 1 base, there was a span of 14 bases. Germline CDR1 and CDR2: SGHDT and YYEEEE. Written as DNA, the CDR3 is TGTGCCAGCAGCTTGGACTCCGGGTTTAGGTCCTACGAGCAGTACTTC. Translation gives CASSLDSGFRSYEQYF.

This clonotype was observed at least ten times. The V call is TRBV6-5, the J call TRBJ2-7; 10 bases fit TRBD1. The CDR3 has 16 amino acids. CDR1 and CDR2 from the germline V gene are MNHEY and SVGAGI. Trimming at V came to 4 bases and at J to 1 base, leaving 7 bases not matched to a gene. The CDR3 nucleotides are TGTGCCAGCAGTTCTCGCGGGACAGGGGCTTCCTACGAGCAGTACTTC. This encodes CASSSRGTGASYEQYF.

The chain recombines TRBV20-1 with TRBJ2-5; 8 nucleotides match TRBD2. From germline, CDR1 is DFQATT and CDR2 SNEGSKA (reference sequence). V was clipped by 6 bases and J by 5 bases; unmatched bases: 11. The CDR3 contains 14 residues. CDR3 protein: CSASRGLGGETQYF. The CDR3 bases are TGCAGTGCCAGCCGGGGACTAGGAGGGGAGACCCAGTACTTC.

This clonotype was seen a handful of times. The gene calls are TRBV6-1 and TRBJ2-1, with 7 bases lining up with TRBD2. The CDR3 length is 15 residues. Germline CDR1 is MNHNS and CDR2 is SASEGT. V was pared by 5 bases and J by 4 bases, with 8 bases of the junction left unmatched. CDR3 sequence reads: CASSPPGLPYNEQFF. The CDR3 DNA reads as TGTGCCAGCAGTCCCCCGGGACTACCGTACAATGAGCAGTTCTTC.

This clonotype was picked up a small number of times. CDR3 protein: CASMRQGSPPDTQYF. CDR3 in DNA: TGTGCCAGCATGAGACAGGGATCTCCCCCAGATACGCAGTATTTT. J is TRBJ2-3 and V is TRBV27; the match to TRBD1 covers 7 bases. The CDR3 sequence is 15 residues long. Germline-derived CDR1 and CDR2 are MNHEY and SMNVEV (reference sequence). The V segment lost 7 bases and the J segment 4 bases; nucleotides outside the gene matches: 11.

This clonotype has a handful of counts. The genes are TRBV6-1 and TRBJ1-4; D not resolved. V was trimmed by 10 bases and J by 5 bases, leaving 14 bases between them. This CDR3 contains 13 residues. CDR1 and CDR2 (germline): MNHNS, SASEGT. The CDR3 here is CATGWIGNEKLFF. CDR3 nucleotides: TGTGCCACCGGATGGATAGGCAATGAAAAACTGTTTTTT.

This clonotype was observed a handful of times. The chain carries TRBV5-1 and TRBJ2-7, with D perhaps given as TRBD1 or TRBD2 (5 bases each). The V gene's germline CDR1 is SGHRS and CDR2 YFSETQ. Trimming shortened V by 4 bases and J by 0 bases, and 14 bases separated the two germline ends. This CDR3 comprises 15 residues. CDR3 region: CASSHRDPYSYEQYF. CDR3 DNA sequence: TGCGCCAGCAGCCACCGGGACCCATACTCCTACGAGCAGTACTTC.

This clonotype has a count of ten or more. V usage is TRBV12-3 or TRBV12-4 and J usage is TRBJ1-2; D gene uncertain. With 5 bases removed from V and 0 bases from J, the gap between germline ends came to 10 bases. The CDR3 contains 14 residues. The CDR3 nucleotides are TGTGCCAGCAGTCGACGGAAACCTAACTATGGCTACACCTTC. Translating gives CASSRRKPNYGYTF.

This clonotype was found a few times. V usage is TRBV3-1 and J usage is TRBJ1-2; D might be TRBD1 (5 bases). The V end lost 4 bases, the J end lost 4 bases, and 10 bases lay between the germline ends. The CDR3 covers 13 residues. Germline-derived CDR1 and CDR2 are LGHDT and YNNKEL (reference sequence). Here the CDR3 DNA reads TGTGCCAGCAGCCGGGGACTGCTCTATGGCTACACCTTC. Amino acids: CASSRGLLYGYTF.

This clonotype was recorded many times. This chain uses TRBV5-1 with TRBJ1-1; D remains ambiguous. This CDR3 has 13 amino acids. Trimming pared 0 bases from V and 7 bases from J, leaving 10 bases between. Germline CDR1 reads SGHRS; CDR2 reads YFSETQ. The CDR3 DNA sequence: TGCGCCAGCAGCTTGGCCCACGCCCTTGAAGCTTTCTTT. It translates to CASSLAHALEAFF. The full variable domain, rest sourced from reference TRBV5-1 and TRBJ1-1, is KAGVTQTPRYLIKTRGQQVTLSCSPISGHRSVSWYQQTPGQGLQFLFEYFSETQRNKGNFPGRFSGRQFSNSRSEMNVSTLELGDSALYLCASSLAHALEAFFGQGTRLTVV.

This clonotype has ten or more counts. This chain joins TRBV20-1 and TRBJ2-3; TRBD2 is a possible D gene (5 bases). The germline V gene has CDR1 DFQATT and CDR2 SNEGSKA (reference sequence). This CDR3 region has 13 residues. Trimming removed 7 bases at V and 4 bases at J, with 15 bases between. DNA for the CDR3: TGCAGTGGCGGGCCCGGAGCCCCAGATACGCAGTATTTT. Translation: CSGGPGAPDTQYF.

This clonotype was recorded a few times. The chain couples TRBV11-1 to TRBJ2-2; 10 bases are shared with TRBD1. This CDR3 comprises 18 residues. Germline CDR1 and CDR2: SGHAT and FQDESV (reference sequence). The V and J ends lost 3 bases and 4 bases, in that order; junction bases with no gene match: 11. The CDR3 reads CASSLGTGTGAATGELFF. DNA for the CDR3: TGTGCCAGCAGCTTGGGGACCGGGACAGGGGCCGCCACCGGGGAGCTGTTTTTT.

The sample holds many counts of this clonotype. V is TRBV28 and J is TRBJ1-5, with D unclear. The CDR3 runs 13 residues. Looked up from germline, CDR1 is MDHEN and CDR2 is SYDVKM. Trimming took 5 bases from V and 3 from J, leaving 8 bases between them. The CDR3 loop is CASSARYNQPQHF. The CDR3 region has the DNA TGTGCCAGCAGTGCCAGGTACAATCAGCCCCAGCATTTT.